This TCR beta chain was profiled in a study of T-cell reconstitution after alpha-beta-depleted transplantation in children. This clonotype was recorded at least ten times. TCRbeta library preparation incorporated unique molecular identifiers. TCRdb itself ran the PCR reads through MiXCR, one entry per CDR3 protein. The repertoire has fewer than 150,000 distinct CDR3 sequences, approximately 8.7% of them found once; the top ten carry less than 25%. This CDR3 region has 12 residues. Germline V CDR1 and CDR2: SGHRS, YFSETQ. V lost 7 bases and J lost 5; bases outside the gene matches: 6. The TCR was taken from a girl younger than two who had a stem cell transplant for combined immunodeficiency, so the T cells may come from the graft donor. The rearrangement joins TRBV5-1 to TRBJ2-7; 7 nucleotides align to TRBD1. The material sequenced was PBMCs, mostly from graft donor cells, taken 180 days after TCRalphabeta/CD19-depleted stem cell transplant. The chain's CDR3 is CASGRQGHEQYF. In nucleotides, the CDR3 is TGCGCCAGCGGTCGACAGGGCCACGAGCAGTACTTC.